These 23 T cell receptor beta chains originate from one sample sequenced in a study of blood T cell repertoires in COVID-19. The method was immunoSEQ multiplex PCR; TCRdb's version includes in-frame clones alone and lacks a portion of them. The table lists around 150,000 clones, just under 85% of them singletons. What was sequenced was PBMCs or T cells enriched from blood (not recorded which). These receptors all come from a woman aged 35 to 49 who had recovered from COVID-19.

The rearrangement uses TRBV28 and TRBJ2-3; maybe TRBD2 (5 bases). CDR1 MDHEN and CDR2 SYDVKM come from the germline V gene. The CDR3 consists of 15 residues. V was pared by 2 bases and J by 5 bases, with 14 bases between. The CDR3 region is CASSLGRGFGDTQYF. The CDR3 nucleotides read TGTGCCAGCAGTTTAGGTAGAGGGTTTGGAGATACGCAGTATTTT.

Regarding this clone: The identical CDR3 is also encoded by other nucleotide sequences in the sample. The chain employs TRBV30 and TRBJ1-3, with D uncertain. CDR3 length: 13 amino acids. CDR1 GTSNPN and CDR2 SVGIG come from the germline V gene (reference sequence). The V and J ends lost 3 bases and 0 bases respectively, with 6 bases between them. The CDR3 loop reads CAWSRDSGNTIYF. The CDR3 DNA is TGTGCCTGGAGCCGGGACTCTGGAAACACCATATATTTT. The whole variable domain, remainder taken from reference TRBV30 and TRBJ1-3, is SQTIHQWPATLVQPVGSPLSLECTVEGTSNPNLYWYRQAAGRGLQLLFYSVGIGQISSEVPQNLSASRPQDRQFILSSKKLLLSDSGFYLCAWSRDSGNTIYFGEGSWLTVV.

The rearrangement links TRBV5-1 to TRBJ2-5, with D maybe TRBD1 (5 bases). Trimming left V 0 bases short and J 5 bases short, with 14 bases between. Looked up from germline, CDR1 is SGHRS and CDR2 is YFSETQ. The CDR3 is made up of 15 amino acids. DNA of the CDR3: TGCGCCAGCAGCTTGGACAGGCCCATCAGGGAGACCCAGTACTTC. Amino acids: CASSLDRPIRETQYF.

This clone was seen only once. This rearrangement joins TRBV7-9 to TRBJ2-5, with 7 positions matching TRBD2. V was pared by 3 bases and J by 2 bases, with 9 bases of the junction left unmatched. Germline CDR1 and CDR2: SEHNR and FQNEAQ (reference sequence). This CDR3 has 16 residues. The CDR3, as DNA: TGTGCCAGCAGCTTGAGTCTGGGGGGGGATCAAGAGACCCAGTACTTC. Protein product: CASSLSLGGDQETQYF.

This chain joins TRBV5-1 and TRBJ1-1; maybe TRBD1 (6 bases). This CDR3 has 14 amino acids. Germline V gene lookup returns CDR1 SGHRS and CDR2 YFSETQ. Trimming took off 4 bases at V and 6 bases at J, with 16 bases between the two ends. Here the CDR3 reads CASSLITGSAEAFF. The CDR3 nucleotides are TGCGCCAGCAGCCTGATTACAGGGTCCGCTGAAGCTTTCTTT.

The rearrangement links TRBV19 to TRBJ1-3, with a tentative D call TRBD1 (5 bases). This CDR3 comprises 18 residues. Trimming took 1 base from V and 0 from J, leaving 16 bases between them. CDR1 is LNHDA, CDR2 SQIVND, per germline (reference sequence). CDR3 nucleotide sequence: TGTGCCAGTAGTATAGTGAGGTGGGGGGTAAGCTCTGGAAACACCATATATTTT. Its translation: CASSIVRWGVSSGNTIYF. Drawing the rest from reference TRBV19 and TRBJ1-3, the complete variable domain is DGGITQSPKYLFRKEGQNVTLSCEQNLNHDAMYWYRQDPGQGLRLIYYSQIVNDFQKGDIAEGYSVSREKKESFPLTVTSAQKNPTAFYLCASSIVRWGVSSGNTIYFGEGSWLTVV.

CDR3 amino acids: CASSSGRYYGYTF. In DNA, the CDR3 is TGTGCCAGCAGTTCCGGTCGGTACTATGGCTACACCTTC. The V call is TRBV6-5, the J call TRBJ1-2; unclear D gene. The CDR3 loop spans 13 amino acids. Trimming took 4 bases from V and 3 from J, leaving 9 bases between them. The germline V gene encodes CDR1 MNHEY and CDR2 SVGAGI.

The J gene is TRBJ1-2, the V gene TRBV5-4; 10 bases are shared with TRBD1. The CDR3 has 14 residues. V shed 3 bases and J 4 bases; nucleotides not matched to a gene: 3. Germline CDR1 SGHNT, CDR2 YYREEE (reference sequence). Written as DNA, the CDR3 is TGTGCCAGCAGCTCGCGGACAGGGGGCTATGGCTACACCTTC. It encodes CASSSRTGGYGYTF.

The sample holds a few counts of this clone. The chain is built from TRBV15 and TRBJ2-7; the match to TRBD1 covers 7 bases. V shed 3 bases, J shed 6 bases, and the junction held 5 bases outside the gene matches. The CDR3 is made up of 13 amino acids. Germline lookup yields CDR1 LNHNV and CDR2 YYDKDF (reference sequence). The CDR3 region is CATSRDRLGEQYF. CDR3 sequence (DNA): TGTGCCACCAGCAGGGACAGGCTGGGCGAGCAGTACTTC. The full variable domain, rest sourced from reference TRBV15 and TRBJ2-7, is DAMVIQNPRYQVTQFGKPVTLSCSQTLNHNVMYWYQQKSSQAPKLLFHYYDKDFNNEADTPDNFQSRRPNTSFCFLDIRSPGLGDTAMYLCATSRDRLGEQYFGPGTRLTVT.

This clone has a handful of counts. The V and J genes are TRBV30 and TRBJ1-3; no clear D. The V and J ends lost 0 bases and 0 bases respectively, with 9 bases between them. The CDR3 contains 15 residues. Germline CDR1 GTSNPN, CDR2 SVGIG (reference sequence). CDR3 coding DNA: TGTGCCTGGAGTGTACTCAAGAACTCTGGAAACACCATATATTTT. Its translation is CAWSVLKNSGNTIYF. Using reference TRBV30 and TRBJ1-3 for the parts outside the CDR3, the full variable domain is SQTIHQWPATLVQPVGSPLSLECTVEGTSNPNLYWYRQAAGRGLQLLFYSVGIGQISSEVPQNLSASRPQDRQFILSSKKLLLSDSGFYLCAWSVLKNSGNTIYFGEGSWLTVV.

The table lists this clone with a count of one. The V and J genes are TRBV27 and TRBJ1-1; D might be TRBD1 (6 bases). This CDR3 is 13 amino acids long. Germline V CDR1 and CDR2: MNHEY, SMNVEV (reference sequence). V lost 4 bases and J 5 bases, leaving 11 bases between the germline ends. The CDR3 reads CASSYREGTEAFF. The CDR3 DNA reads TGTGCCAGCAGTTACAGGGAGGGTACTGAAGCTTTCTTT.

The rearrangement links TRBV11-2 to TRBJ1-2; D is unresolved. In germline, CDR1 is SGHAT, CDR2 FQNNGV. V gave up 5 bases and J gave up 8 bases, with 12 bases separating them. This CDR3 comprises 12 residues. CDR3 sequence (DNA): TGTGCCAGCAGCCTCTACTCCTTCGGCTACACCTTC. Protein sequence: CASSLYSFGYTF.

The chain is built from TRBV15 and TRBJ2-2; D call uncertain. Trimming removed 4 bases from V and 2 bases from J, with 8 bases in between. The CDR3 is 14 amino acids. From germline, CDR1 is LNHNV and CDR2 YYDKDF (reference sequence). CDR3 sequence: CATSTRHNTGELFF. DNA of the CDR3: TGTGCCACCAGCACCCGACACAACACCGGGGAGCTGTTTTTT. The variable domain in full, with the rest retrieved from reference TRBV15 and TRBJ2-2, is DAMVIQNPRYQVTQFGKPVTLSCSQTLNHNVMYWYQQKSSQAPKLLFHYYDKDFNNEADTPDNFQSRRPNTSFCFLDIRSPGLGDTAMYLCATSTRHNTGELFFGEGSRLTVL.

This clone was recorded only once. The chain employs TRBV5-5 and TRBJ2-5; D gene ambiguous. Germline assignment: CDR1 SGHKS and CDR2 YYEKEE (reference sequence). This CDR3 comprises 15 residues. V shed 4 bases and J shed 5 bases, with 18 bases lying between them. The CDR3 DNA reads TGTGCCAGCAGCCCCGGCGGCAGCCCCGGGGAGACCCAGTACTTC. Protein product: CASSPGGSPGETQYF.

This clone was counted once. The chain recombines TRBV19 with TRBJ2-2; perhaps TRBD2 as D (6 bases). This CDR3 contains 13 residues. V lost 9 bases and J lost 6, with 14 bases in between. CDR1 is LNHDA, CDR2 SQIVND, per germline (reference sequence). CDR3 DNA: TGTGCCAGCAGCTCCGGAGGGGCCGGGGAGCTGTTTTTT. Amino acid sequence: CASSSGGAGELFF.

This clone has more than one count but fewer than ten. The rearrangement uses TRBV30 and TRBJ1-2; 8 bases fit TRBD1. The CDR3 spans 14 residues. Germline CDR1 reads GTSNPN; CDR2 reads SVGIG (reference sequence). With 2 bases clipped from V and 8 bases from J, the junction kept 10 bases outside the gene matches. CDR3 sequence reads: CAWSPGQDIWGYTF. CDR3 DNA: TGTGCCTGGAGTCCGGGACAGGACATATGGGGCTACACCTTC.

The V and J genes are TRBV30 and TRBJ1-2; D unresolved. Germline CDR1 is GTSNPN and CDR2 is SVGIG (reference sequence). The CDR3 totals 15 residues. V was cut by 8 bases and J by 2 bases, with 21 bases left in between. In DNA form, the CDR3 reads TGTGCCCGATCCCCCGGACTTGCAGAGAACTATGGCTACACCTTC. This codes for CARSPGLAENYGYTF.

The chain links TRBV19 to TRBJ1-5; D unclear. V was trimmed by 3 bases and J by 0 bases, leaving 9 bases between them. This CDR3 has 15 amino acids. Germline V lookup: CDR1 LNHDA, CDR2 SQIVND (reference sequence). The CDR3 here is CASSIENYSNQPQHF. CDR3 DNA sequence: TGTGCCAGTAGTATCGAGAACTATAGCAATCAGCCCCAGCATTTT. The full variable domain, completed using reference TRBV19 and TRBJ1-5, is DGGITQSPKYLFRKEGQNVTLSCEQNLNHDAMYWYRQDPGQGLRLIYYSQIVNDFQKGDIAEGYSVSREKKESFPLTVTSAQKNPTAFYLCASSIENYSNQPQHFGDGTRLSIL.

The chain combines TRBV29-1 with TRBJ1-3; D is unclear. The CDR3 runs to 13 residues. V was pared by 4 bases and J by 0 bases, with 7 bases between. Germline values: CDR1 SQVTM, CDR2 ANQGSEA. CDR3 sequence reads: CSVGQSSGNTIYF. The CDR3 DNA reads as TGCAGCGTTGGACAATCCTCTGGAAACACCATATATTTT.

The gene calls are TRBV24-1 and TRBJ1-3; D gene uncertain. The CDR3 runs 15 residues. CDR1 and CDR2 (germline): KGHDR, SFDVKD. The V end was cut by 1 base, the J end by 1 base, with 7 bases between. CDR3 region: CATSDFDTSGNTIYF. Written as DNA, the CDR3 is TGTGCCACCAGTGATTTTGACACGTCTGGAAACACCATATATTTT.

V usage is TRBV7-3 and J usage is TRBJ2-1, with TRBD2 matching over 12 bases. V gave up 4 bases and J gave up 8 bases; unmatched junction bases: 3. CDR3 length equals 14 residues. Germline V gene sequence: CDR1 SGHTA, CDR2 FQGTGA. The DNA of the CDR3 is TGTGCCAGCAGCTCTAGCGGGGGGGCCGATGAGCAGTTCTTC. As protein: CASSSSGGADEQFF.

V gene TRBV30 combines with J gene TRBJ1-4, with D possibly matching TRBD1 (6 bases). Trimming removed 5 bases at V and 8 bases at J, with 15 bases between. The V gene's germline CDR1 is GTSNPN and CDR2 SVGIG (reference sequence). This CDR3 is 13 amino acids long. In nucleotides, the CDR3 is TGTGCCTGGGACTCACAGGGTGGAGAAAAACTGTTTTTT. It encodes CAWDSQGGEKLFF.

J is TRBJ2-7 and V is TRBV10-2, with D unclear. The germline V gene encodes CDR1 WSHSY and CDR2 SAAADI. Trimming removed 2 bases at V and 6 bases at J, with 11 bases between. The CDR3 loop spans 13 amino acids. The CDR3 bases are TGCGCCAGCAGTGAGCTATGGTCCGGCGAGCAGTACTTC. This translates into CASSELWSGEQYF.